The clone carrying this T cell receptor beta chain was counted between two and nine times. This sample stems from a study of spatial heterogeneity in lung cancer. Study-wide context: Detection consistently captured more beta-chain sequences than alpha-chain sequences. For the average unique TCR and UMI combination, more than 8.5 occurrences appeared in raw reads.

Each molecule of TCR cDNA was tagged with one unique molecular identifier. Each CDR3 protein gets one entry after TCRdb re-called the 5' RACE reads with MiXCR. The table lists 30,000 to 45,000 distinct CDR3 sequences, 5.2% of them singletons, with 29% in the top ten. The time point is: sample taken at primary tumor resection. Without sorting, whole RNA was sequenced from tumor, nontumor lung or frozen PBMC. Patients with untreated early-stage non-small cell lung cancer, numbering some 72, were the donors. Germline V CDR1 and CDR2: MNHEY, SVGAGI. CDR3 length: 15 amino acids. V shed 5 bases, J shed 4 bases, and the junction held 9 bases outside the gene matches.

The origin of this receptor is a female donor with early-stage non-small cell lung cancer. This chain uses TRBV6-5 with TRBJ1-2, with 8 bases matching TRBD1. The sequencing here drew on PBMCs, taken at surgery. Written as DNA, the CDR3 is TGTGCCAGCAGTCCATTCCCAGGGGGCGGCTATGGCTACACCTTC. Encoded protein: CASSPFPGGGYGYTF.